The 18 T cell receptor beta chains below were found in one sample sequenced in a study of T cells in Graves' hyperthyroidism and ophthalmopathy. Amplified TCR beta CDR3 regions came from RNA transcripts. Initially, a first-round RT-PCR of the TCR CDR3 employed the HTBI primer set. TCRdb redid the calling of the multiplex PCR reads with MiXCR, one entry per CDR3 protein. Of some 400,000 distinct CDR3 sequences listed, approximately 13% are singletons. The sequenced sample consisted of blood. The receptors originated from a man aged 25-45 years with Graves' hyperthyroidism that later progressed to Graves' ophthalmopathy.

This clonotype was counted many times. This chain connects TRBV12-3 or TRBV12-4 to TRBJ1-1, with D perhaps TRBD1 (5 bases). CDR3 length: 14 amino acids. V lost 3 bases, J lost 0 bases, and 8 bases lay in between. The CDR3 region is CASSFTGVNTEAFF. In DNA, the CDR3 is TGTGCCAGCAGTTTTACAGGAGTGAACACTGAAGCTTTCTTT.

This clonotype occurred a few times. This chain connects TRBV7-3 to TRBJ2-2, with D tentatively TRBD1 (5 bases). The CDR3 has 17 residues. Germline CDR1 is SGHTA and CDR2 is FQGTGA. Trimming shortened V by 1 base and J by 6 bases, and 18 bases separated the two germline ends. The CDR3 reads CASSLIGAGLNAGELFF. In DNA form, the CDR3 reads TGTGCCAGCAGCTTAATAGGCGCAGGGTTAAACGCCGGGGAGCTGTTTTTT.

This clonotype was observed at least ten times. The chain joins TRBV14 to TRBJ1-2; TRBD1 might be the D (5 bases). This CDR3 is built from 15 residues. The V gene lost 4 bases and the J gene lost 2 bases, with 14 bases spanning the gap. Germline V gene sequence: CDR1 SGHDN, CDR2 FVKESK. CDR3 in amino acids: CASSPLGPLNYGYTF. The CDR3 nucleotides read TGTGCCAGCAGCCCCTTGGGACCTCTGAACTATGGCTACACCTTC.

The J gene is TRBJ2-6, the V gene TRBV9, with D hard to call. V was pared by 0 bases and J by 0 bases, with 10 bases between. Germline CDR1 and CDR2: SGDLS and YYNGEE. The CDR3 is made up of 17 amino acids. CDR3 coding DNA: TGTGCCAGCAGCGTAGTCGGAGTCAACTCTGGGGCCAACGTCCTGACTTTC. Translation gives CASSVVGVNSGANVLTF.

This clonotype has ten or more counts. J is TRBJ2-5 and V is TRBV11-3; TRBD2 matches at 13 bases. This CDR3 spans 14 amino acids. Trimming took 6 bases from V and 5 from J; bases not matched to a gene: 3. Germline V gene data show CDR1 as SGHNT and CDR2 as YENEEA. CDR3 coding DNA: TGTGCCAGCAGTCGGACTAGCGGGGGTGAGACCCAGTACTTC. Amino acids: CASSRTSGGETQYF.

The J gene is TRBJ1-2, the V gene TRBV19; tentatively, D is TRBD1 (6 bases). Germline V gene lookup returns CDR1 LNHDA and CDR2 SQIVND (reference sequence). Trimming left V 9 bases short and J 2 bases short, with 16 bases between. CDR3 length: 14 amino acids. The CDR3 bases are TGTGCCAGGTCCGGGGCAGGGGAAAACTATGGCTACACCTTC. It yields the protein CARSGAGENYGYTF.

Comment on this clonotype: A single base separates this from a much larger clone, so it may be a read error. The chain employs TRBV3-1 and TRBJ1-2; D unresolved. This CDR3 region has 14 residues. V was cut by 4 bases and J by 5 bases, with 14 bases left in between. Germline V gene data show CDR1 as LGHDT and CDR2 as YNNKEL (reference sequence). The CDR3 region has the DNA TGTGCCAGCAGCCGAGACTCGGGGTCGTATGGCTACACCTTC. It specifies CASSRDSGSYGYTF.

This clonotype was observed many times. This chain connects TRBV3-1 to TRBJ2-2, with 8 bases that match TRBD1. The CDR3 sequence is 15 residues long. From germline, CDR1 is LGHDT and CDR2 YNNKEL (reference sequence). V lost 1 base to trimming and J lost 5 bases; unmatched junction nucleotides: 3. CDR3 residues: CASSQADRETGELFF. The CDR3 bases are TGTGCCAGCAGCCAAGCGGACAGGGAGACCGGGGAGCTGTTTTTT.

The J gene is TRBJ2-3, the V gene TRBV2, with D perhaps matching TRBD1 (5 bases). The CDR3 contains 13 residues. CDR1 is SNHLY, CDR2 FYNNEI, per germline. V dropped 8 bases and J dropped 5 bases, with 14 bases sitting between them. The CDR3 here is CASWGGAIDTQYF. In DNA, the CDR3 is TGTGCCAGCTGGGGCGGTGCCATAGATACGCAGTATTTT. The complete variable domain, with remaining parts taken from reference TRBV2 and TRBJ2-3, reads EPEVTQTPSHQVTQMGQEVILRCVPISNHLYFYWYRQILGQKVEFLVSFYNNEISEKSEIFDDQFSVERPDGSNFTLKIRSTKLEDSAMYFCASWGGAIDTQYFGPGTRLTVL.

This clonotype was seen only a few times. V usage is TRBV27 and J usage is TRBJ2-5; D possibly uses TRBD1 or TRBD2 (5 bases each). The V end was cut by 4 bases, the J end by 3 bases, with 18 bases between. The CDR3 sequence is 16 residues long. Germline CDR1 and CDR2: MNHEY and SMNVEV (reference sequence). CDR3: CASSSPLRQGEETQYF. DNA of the CDR3: TGTGCCAGCAGTTCCCCCCTTCGGCAGGGAGAAGAGACCCAGTACTTC.

This clonotype has more than one count but fewer than ten. The chain links TRBV5-1 to TRBJ2-7; D gene uncertain. Trimming took 0 bases from V and 6 from J, leaving 7 bases between them. Germline loops: CDR1 SGHRS, CDR2 YFSETQ. This CDR3 contains 12 residues. The chain's CDR3 is CASSLERTEQYF. As DNA, the CDR3 is TGCGCCAGCAGCTTGGAGCGTACCGAGCAGTACTTC.

This clonotype was picked up a small number of times. The chain recombines TRBV7-9 with TRBJ1-2; unclear D gene. Trimming removed 4 bases at V and 4 bases at J, with 13 bases between. The CDR3 spans 14 residues. Germline CDR1 reads SEHNR; CDR2 reads FQNEAQ (reference sequence). The CDR3 nucleotides are TGTGCCAGCAGCTCATCGACGGAGGCCTATGGCTACACCTTC. The encoded protein is CASSSSTEAYGYTF.

This clonotype was recorded many times. The rearrangement uses TRBV20-1 and TRBJ1-5; no clear D. Germline CDR1 and CDR2: DFQATT and SNEGSKA (reference sequence). There are 15 residues in the CDR3. Trimming shortened V by 0 bases and J by 0 bases, and 9 bases separated the two germline ends. CDR3 nucleotides: TGCAGTGCTAGAGACGTCAGCCATAGCAATCAGCCCCAGCATTTT. This codes for CSARDVSHSNQPQHF.

The chain uses TRBV24-1 and TRBJ2-1; the match to TRBD1 covers 8 bases. CDR3 length: 15 residues. The germline V gene has CDR1 KGHDR and CDR2 SFDVKD. The V and J ends lost 2 bases and 8 bases, in that order; junction bases with no gene match: 7. CDR3 region: CATSDSTGGLDEQFF. CDR3 sequence (DNA): TGTGCCACCAGTGATTCCACAGGGGGTCTTGATGAGCAGTTCTTC.

In this sample, this clonotype turned up many times. J is TRBJ2-3 and V is TRBV12-3 or TRBV12-4, with 13 positions matching TRBD2. Losses at the gene ends were 5 bases for V and 5 bases for J; bases not matched to a gene: 10. The CDR3 has 17 residues. The CDR3 sequence is CASSTGTSGARGDTQYF. The CDR3 nucleotides read TGTGCCAGCAGTACCGGGACTAGCGGGGCCCGAGGAGATACGCAGTATTTT.

This sequence joins TRBV20-1 and TRBJ2-3; D possibly uses TRBD1 or TRBD2 (6 bases each). The germline CDR1 and CDR2 sequences are DFQATT and SNEGSKA (reference sequence). The CDR3 contains 16 residues. V was shortened by 6 bases and J by 2 bases, with 21 bases between the two germline ends. The CDR3 region has the DNA TGCAGTGCCAGCAGCCCGGGGGCTACGTACACAGATACGCAGTATTTT. It yields the protein CSASSPGATYTDTQYF.

The sample holds many counts of this clonotype. This chain connects TRBV28 to TRBJ2-5; 8 bases are shared with TRBD1. The CDR3 loop spans 15 amino acids. V was pared by 5 bases and J by 5 bases, with 10 bases of the junction left unmatched. The germline V gene has CDR1 MDHEN and CDR2 SYDVKM. The CDR3 region is CASSERQGLRETQYF. DNA for the CDR3: TGTGCCAGCAGTGAACGACAGGGGTTGCGGGAGACCCAGTACTTC. The variable domain in full, with the rest retrieved from reference TRBV28 and TRBJ2-5, is DVKVTQSSRYLVKRTGEKVFLECVQDMDHENMFWYRQDPGLGLRLIYFSYDVKMKEKGDIPEGYSVSREKKERFSLILESASTNQTSMYLCASSERQGLRETQYFGPGTRLLVL.

In its sample, this clonotype was seen many times. The chain has TRBV27 and TRBJ1-5, with TRBD1 as a possible D gene (5 bases). Trimming pared 4 bases from V and 4 bases from J, leaving 17 bases between. The CDR3 length is 16 residues. Looked up from germline, CDR1 is MNHEY and CDR2 is SMNVEV (reference sequence). CDR3 protein: CASSSYSGTVNQPQHF. The CDR3 nucleotides read TGTGCCAGCAGTTCCTACTCTGGGACGGTTAATCAGCCCCAGCATTTT.